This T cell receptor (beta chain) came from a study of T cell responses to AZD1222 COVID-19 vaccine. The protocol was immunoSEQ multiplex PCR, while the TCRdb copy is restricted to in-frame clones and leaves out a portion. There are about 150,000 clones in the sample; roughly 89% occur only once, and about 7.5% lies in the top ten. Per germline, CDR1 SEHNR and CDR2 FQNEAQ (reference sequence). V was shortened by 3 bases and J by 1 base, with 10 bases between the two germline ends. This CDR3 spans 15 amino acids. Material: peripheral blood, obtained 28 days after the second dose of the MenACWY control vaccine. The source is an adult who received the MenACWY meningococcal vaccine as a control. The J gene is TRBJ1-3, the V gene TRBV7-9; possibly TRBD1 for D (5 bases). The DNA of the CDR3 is TGTGCCAGCAGCTTCAGGGATAAGTCTGGAAACACCATATATTTT. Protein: CASSFRDKSGNTIYF.